This record covers a single T cell receptor beta chain. Its antigen is still unknown. Among the patients, aged 18 to 65, hyperthyroidism was newly diagnosed and had lasted under 2 months. For the diagnoses, clinical symptoms, serum thyroxine and TRAb, thyroid ultrasound and orbital computed tomography were used. The source of the sample is a study of T cells in Graves' hyperthyroidism and ophthalmopathy. Whole-study results and caveats: Most thyroid clonotypes with frequency above 0.001 were detected in blood.

RNA transcripts served as the template for amplifying TCR beta CDR3 regions. In the first-round RT-PCR of the TCR CDR3, the HTBI primer set was used. TCRdb called the multiplex PCR reads again in MiXCR, with one record for every CDR3 protein. The table lists roughly 570,000 distinct CDR3 sequences, around 46% of them singletons. The CDR3 length is 16 residues. V lost 2 bases to trimming and J lost 1 base; unmatched junction nucleotides: 4. Germline CDR1 is LNHNV and CDR2 is YYDKDF (reference sequence). The receptor's source is a woman under 30 with Graves' hyperthyroidism. This sequence joins TRBV15 and TRBJ1-5, with 8 bases matching TRBD1. The sample taken for sequencing was peripheral blood or thyroid tissue (not recorded which). CDR3 DNA: TGTGCCACCAGCAGACCGACAGGGGAAAGCAATCAGCCCCAGCATTTT. Protein product: CATSRPTGESNQPQHF.